The source of this T cell receptor beta chain is a study of response to subunit inactivated influenza vaccine. General study findings and limits: It was the authors' suggestion that each seasonal influenza vaccination recruits few new T cells.

The table lists this clonotype with many counts. What it binds is unknown. TCRdb passed the RT-PCR reads through MiXCR, listing each CDR3 protein once. The table shows more than 400,000 distinct CDR3 sequences, with roughly 7.9% occurring only once. The V and J ends lost 0 bases and 0 bases respectively, with 8 bases between them. CDR1 SGHRS and CDR2 YFSETQ come from the germline V gene. The CDR3 covers 15 residues. The starting material was PBMCs from blood, obtained 23 to 25 months after vaccination. The clonotype was recovered from a man between 50 and 70 years old who received an inactivated influenza vaccine. The chain is built from TRBV5-1 and TRBJ2-3; D call uncertain. In DNA, the CDR3 is TGCGCCAGCAGCTTGGAGTGGTTTAGCACAGATACGCAGTATTTT. It encodes CASSLEWFSTDTQYF.